This T cell receptor (beta chain) was sequenced during a study of vaccination and CD4 T cells after COVID-19. The wider study: Sampling post-COVID took place a median approximately 100 days after diagnosis (range 35 to 161).

As to this clonotype: The antigen remains undetermined. At one boundary the junction diverges from the germline segment, which might be a read error.

The time point: late sampling 161 to 241 days after vaccination in three convalescent patients. Treatment defined: roughly ten-day PBMC culture with coronavirus spike peptide pools or control peptides (ViraFEST assay). ViraFEST relied on peptide pools to expand antigen-specific T cells; the TCRs were sequenced afterward. Patients returned positive PCR results between March and December 2020, earlier than US Alpha, Beta and Delta variants. With the Oncomine TCR Beta short-read assay, DNA from cultured CD4+ T cells was sequenced. TCRdb called the PCR reads again in MiXCR, with one record for every CDR3 protein. Among about 22,000 distinct CDR3 sequences, approximately 29% were seen once, and the ten largest hold about an eighth. Germline CDR1 is SGHNT and CDR2 is YENEEA. The CDR3 loop spans 11 amino acids.

The chain combines TRBV11-3 with TRBJ1-1; D remains ambiguous. The TCR comes from a human donor who had recovered from COVID-19. The starting material was CD4+ T cells from blood, cultured in vitro, obtained about 7 months after SARS-CoV-2 vaccination. The CDR3 DNA sequence: TGTACCAGCAGCCGAGCGTATTTGGCTTTCTTT. Translated, it gives CTSSRAYLAFF.